The subject of this entry is one TCR beta chain. Antigen specificity is unknown. The read halts 3 residues ahead of the CDR3 end, with the missing end drawn from the germline J gene. Germline V CDR1 and CDR2: SNHLY, FYNNEI. CDR3 length: 14 amino acids. Between the trimmed V and J ends, which lost 11 bases and 6 bases, there was a span of 19 bases. The method was immunoSEQ multiplex PCR; TCRdb's version includes in-frame clones alone and lacks a portion of them. The sample includes nearly 20,000 clones. Prevalent HPV16 infections were excluded; only incident single HPV16 infections included. This sample is part of a study of T cells in women clearing cervical HPV infection. The wider study: Case blood was drawn when the lesion was first found; control blood after infection became undetectable. General study results and limits: Controls had more TRBV6-7 (0.16%) than cases (roughly 0.11%).

This TCR was recovered from a woman aged 18-69 years with a cervical HPV16 infection that either progressed to CIN3+ or cleared (not recorded which). The sample was blood buffy coat. The chain joins TRBV2 to TRBJ1-4; D may be TRBD1 (5 bases). The CDR3 sequence is CAGAGELADEKLFF. The sequenced CDR3 bases are TGTGCCGGCGCGGGGGAGCTAGCGGATGAAAAA.